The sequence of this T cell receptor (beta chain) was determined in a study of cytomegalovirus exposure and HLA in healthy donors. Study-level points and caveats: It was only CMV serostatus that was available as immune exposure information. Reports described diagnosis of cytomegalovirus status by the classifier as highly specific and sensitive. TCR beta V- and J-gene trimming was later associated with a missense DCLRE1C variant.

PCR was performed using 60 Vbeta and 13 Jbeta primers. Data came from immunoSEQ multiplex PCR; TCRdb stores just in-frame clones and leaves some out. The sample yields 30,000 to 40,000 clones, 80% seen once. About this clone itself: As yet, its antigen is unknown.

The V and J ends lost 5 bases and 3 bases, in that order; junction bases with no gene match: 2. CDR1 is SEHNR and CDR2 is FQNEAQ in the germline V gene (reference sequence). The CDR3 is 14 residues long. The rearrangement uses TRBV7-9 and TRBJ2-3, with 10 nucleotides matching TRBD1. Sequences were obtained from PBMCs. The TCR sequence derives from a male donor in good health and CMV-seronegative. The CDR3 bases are TGTGCCAGCAGCACGGACAGGGGGACAGATACGCAGTATTTT. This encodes CASSTDRGTDTQYF.